Each of the 10 T cell receptor beta chains below was sequenced from the same sample in a study of cytomegalovirus exposure and HLA in healthy donors. PCR used 60 Vbeta primers and 13 Jbeta primers. Generated by immunoSEQ multiplex PCR, the TCRdb table keeps only in-frame clones and is missing some. The data show 100,000 to 150,000 clones, 10% to 13% seen once. The sample consisted of PBMCs. These receptors came from a woman in her late teens or twenties in good health and CMV-seropositive.

The chain uses TRBV10-1 and TRBJ1-3; D remains ambiguous. Germline lookup yields CDR1 WNHNN and CDR2 SYGVQD (reference sequence). This CDR3 spans 14 amino acids. Trimming took off 3 bases at V and 2 bases at J, with 8 bases between the two ends. CDR3 sequence: CASSDSRTGNTIYF. The CDR3 coding sequence is TGCGCCAGCAGTGACAGTCGAACTGGAAACACCATATATTTT.

This clone occurred a few times. The rearrangement links TRBV19 to TRBJ1-2; possibly TRBD1 for D (6 bases). Germline CDR1 is LNHDA and CDR2 is SQIVND (reference sequence). V lost 4 bases and J 4 bases, leaving 19 bases between the germline ends. The CDR3 runs 16 residues. The CDR3, as DNA: TGTGCCAGTAGTACCCGCGCGACAGGTCACGGCTATGGCTACACCTTC. It translates to CASSTRATGHGYGYTF.

The genes are TRBV6-6 and TRBJ1-1; D remains unclear. Trimming shortened V by 7 bases and J by 5 bases, and 14 bases separated the two germline ends. The CDR3 is made up of 13 amino acids. Germline V gene lookup returns CDR1 MNHNY and CDR2 SVGAGI (reference sequence). The CDR3 loop reads CASNGPTDTEAFF. The CDR3 DNA reads TGTGCCAGCAATGGGCCCACCGATACTGAAGCTTTCTTT.

This clone has just a few counts. The rearrangement joins TRBV6-1 to TRBJ2-1; D is possibly TRBD2 (6 bases). The CDR3 consists of 15 residues. Trimming took 3 bases from V and 2 from J, leaving 11 bases between them. Germline loops: CDR1 MNHNS, CDR2 SASEGT. The CDR3: CASSEVGSPYNEQFF. CDR3 coding DNA: TGTGCCAGCAGTGAGGTCGGGAGTCCCTACAATGAGCAGTTCTTC.

This chain connects TRBV20-1 to TRBJ2-1, with D perhaps matching TRBD1 (5 bases). The CDR3 is 11 amino acids. V was clipped by 5 bases and J by 13 bases, with 15 bases between them. In germline, CDR1 is DFQATT, CDR2 SNEGSKA (reference sequence). The CDR3 sequence is CSAAGLRRQFF. The CDR3 region has the DNA TGCAGTGCTGCAGGGTTAAGGAGACAGTTCTTC.

The chain carries TRBV6-1 and TRBJ2-3; 8 nucleotides agree with TRBD2. CDR1 and CDR2 (germline): MNHNS, SASEGT. J lost 3 bases, V lost 8 bases, and 4 bases had no gene match. The CDR3 loop spans 13 amino acids. DNA of the CDR3: TGTGCCAGCGGAGAGCGGGAGACAGATACGCAGTATTTT. Translated, it gives CASGERETDTQYF.

The chain is built from TRBV5-4 and TRBJ2-2; 8 bases line up with TRBD1. Germline CDR1 reads SGHNT; CDR2 reads YYREEE (reference sequence). The CDR3 consists of 16 residues. V lost 0 bases to trimming and J lost 1 base; unmatched junction nucleotides: 2. CDR3 sequence: CASSLGGTGNTGELFF. The CDR3 bases are TGTGCCAGCAGCTTGGGCGGGACAGGGAACACCGGGGAGCTGTTTTTT.

The V gene is TRBV19, the J gene TRBJ2-5; no clear D gene. CDR1 is LNHDA, CDR2 SQIVND, per germline (reference sequence). The CDR3 is 13 amino acids. The V end was cut by 3 bases, the J end by 5 bases, with 10 bases between. This CDR3 is CASSMRVIETQYF. As DNA, the CDR3 is TGTGCCAGTAGTATGCGAGTGATCGAGACCCAGTACTTC.

This clone came up a few times. The rearrangement joins TRBV28 to TRBJ2-3; no firm D call. V lost 8 bases to trimming and J lost 2 bases, with 11 bases between them. This CDR3 is built from 13 residues. Germline V gives CDR1 MDHEN, CDR2 SYDVKM. The CDR3 here is CASGGRDTDTQYF. The CDR3 coding sequence is TGTGCCAGCGGCGGCAGAGACACAGATACGCAGTATTTT.

This clone was seen more than once but under ten times. V usage is TRBV18 and J usage is TRBJ1-5; D is perhaps TRBD1 (5 bases). CDR1 and CDR2 (germline): KGHSH, LQKENI. There are 13 residues in the CDR3. Trimming shortened V by 3 bases and J by 5 bases, and 8 bases separated the two germline ends. The CDR3 nucleotides are TGTGCCAGCTCACCCCAAGGGGATCAGCCCCAGCATTTT. The encoded protein is CASSPQGDQPQHF. The whole variable domain, filled in from reference TRBV18 and TRBJ1-5, reads NAGVMQNPRHLVRRRGQEARLRCSPMKGHSHVYWYRQLPEEGLKFMVYLQKENIIDESGMPKERFSAEFPKEGPSILRIQQVVRGDSAAYFCASSPQGDQPQHFGDGTRLSIL.